One sample yielded the 16 T cell receptor beta chains listed below, sequenced in a study of control samples from healthy donors and cancer patients. TCRdb's table, derived via immunoSEQ multiplex PCR, lists solely in-frame clones and lacks some. The data contain tens of thousands of clones, approximately 90% of them singletons. The sample taken for sequencing was PBMCs. These receptors all stem from a man aged 45 to 65 with lung cancer.

The rearrangement links TRBV7-9 to TRBJ1-2; no firm D call. This CDR3 is built from 14 residues. Trimming left V 8 bases short and J 0 bases short, with 13 bases between. The V gene's germline CDR1 is SEHNR and CDR2 FQNEAQ (reference sequence). Here the CDR3 DNA reads TGTGCCAGCCGCTACGAAGGCGCTAACTATGGCTACACCTTC. Its translation is CASRYEGANYGYTF.

The chain uses TRBV7-2 and TRBJ2-4, with D perhaps given as TRBD1 or TRBD2 (6 bases each). The CDR3 spans 14 residues. Trimming removed 6 bases at V and 1 base at J, with 10 bases between. Per germline, CDR1 SGHTA and CDR2 FQGNSA. As DNA, the CDR3 is TGTGCCAGCAGGCTAGGGGGGGCCAAAAACATTCAGTACTTC. Translated, it gives CASRLGGAKNIQYF.

The chain employs TRBV10-3 and TRBJ2-2; the D gene could be TRBD1 or TRBD2 (6 bases each). The V end was cut by 3 bases, the J end by 7 bases, with 15 bases between. Germline V gene sequence: CDR1 ENHRY, CDR2 SYGVKD. The CDR3 is 15 residues long. CDR3: CAISDQIRGDGELFF. The DNA of the CDR3 is TGTGCCATCAGTGACCAAATTAGGGGGGACGGGGAGCTGTTTTTT.

The rearrangement uses TRBV20-1 and TRBJ1-4; maybe TRBD1 (5 bases). The CDR3 is made up of 14 amino acids. Germline lookup yields CDR1 DFQATT and CDR2 SNEGSKA (reference sequence). V dropped 3 bases and J dropped 3 bases, with 11 bases sitting between them. In nucleotides, the CDR3 is TGCAGTGCTAGTACGTGGGGGTCTAATGAAAAACTGTTTTTT. As protein: CSASTWGSNEKLFF.

The chain employs TRBV19 and TRBJ1-2; D perhaps matches TRBD1 (5 bases). The CDR3 is 14 amino acids. V was shortened by 1 base and J by 7 bases, with 13 bases between the two germline ends. CDR1 is LNHDA, CDR2 SQIVND, per germline (reference sequence). CDR3 loop: CASSIGGQGRGYTF. The DNA for the CDR3 is TGTGCCAGTAGTATAGGGGGCCAAGGCCGTGGCTACACCTTC.

This clone was observed once. CDR3 sequence: CASSSRVAYEQYF. CDR3 DNA: TGTGCCAGCAGTTCCCGTGTCGCCTACGAGCAGTACTTC. The rearrangement links TRBV6-5 to TRBJ2-7; D is unclear. The CDR3 covers 13 residues. Germline CDR1 is MNHEY and CDR2 is SVGAGI. Trimming pared 4 bases from V and 2 bases from J, leaving 9 bases between.

V gene TRBV6-2 or TRBV6-3 combines with J gene TRBJ1-2; D unclear. The CDR3 has 12 amino acids. Trimming pared 5 bases from V and 4 bases from J, leaving 8 bases between. Germline V gene lookup returns CDR1 MNHEY and CDR2 SVGEGT. The CDR3 sequence is CASSAGSYGYTF. The CDR3, as DNA: TGTGCCAGCAGTGCCGGCAGCTATGGCTACACCTTC.

This clone was detected only once. The rearrangement joins TRBV6-1 to TRBJ1-6, with D perhaps TRBD1 (5 bases). V lost 4 bases and J lost 3, with 16 bases in between. The CDR3 is 17 amino acids. Germline V CDR1 and CDR2: MNHNS, SASEGT. CDR3 in amino acids: CASSVNPGTGYNSPLHF. In DNA form, the CDR3 reads TGTGCCAGCAGTGTGAATCCCGGGACGGGCTATAATTCACCCCTCCACTTT.

The sample holds one count of this clone. The CDR3 coding sequence is TGTGCCAGCAGCCCCACCGGGACAGGCACAGATACGCAGTATTTT. Protein sequence: CASSPTGTGTDTQYF. The V call is TRBV7-9, the J call TRBJ2-3; TRBD1 matches 7 bases. This CDR3 comprises 15 residues. From germline, CDR1 is SEHNR and CDR2 FQNEAQ (reference sequence). J was trimmed by 1 base and V by 5 bases; bases with no gene match: 6.

V and J are TRBV5-1 and TRBJ2-5, with no clear D. The germline V and J ends were trimmed by 2 bases and 2 bases, with 1 base remaining between them. The CDR3 runs 11 residues. In germline, CDR1 is SGHRS, CDR2 YFSETQ. CDR3 protein: CASSLQETQYF. The CDR3 DNA sequence: TGCGCCAGCAGCTTACAAGAGACCCAGTACTTC.

V usage is TRBV13 and J usage is TRBJ2-2; possibly TRBD1 for D (5 bases). The V and J ends lost 11 bases and 4 bases respectively, with 23 bases between them. Germline CDR1 and CDR2: PRHDT and FYEKMQ (reference sequence). There are 16 residues in the CDR3. CDR3 DNA: TGTGCCTCCGGCGGCAGGTGGGGCGAAGGCACCGGGGAGCTGTTTTTT. It encodes CASGGRWGEGTGELFF.

This chain connects TRBV6-2 or TRBV6-3 to TRBJ1-1, with no clear D. The V end was cut by 2 bases, the J end by 3 bases, with 13 bases between. The CDR3 contains 15 residues. CDR1 and CDR2 (germline): MNHEY, SVGEGT. CDR3 sequence reads: CASSYRGFPYTEAFF. The CDR3 DNA reads as TGTGCCAGCAGTTACAGAGGTTTCCCCTACACTGAAGCTTTCTTT.

This clone was observed a few times. The gene calls are TRBV7-9 and TRBJ1-1; D not resolved. The CDR3 has 12 amino acids. The V and J ends lost 1 base and 7 bases respectively, with 7 bases between them. Germline V gene sequence: CDR1 SEHNR, CDR2 FQNEAQ (reference sequence). As DNA, the CDR3 is TGTGCCAGCAGCTTAGTCGAGCTTGAAGCTTTCTTT. Translated, it gives CASSLVELEAFF.

This chain joins TRBV10-3 and TRBJ1-1; possibly TRBD1 for D (5 bases). The V and J ends lost 7 bases and 6 bases respectively, with 15 bases between them. The CDR3 sequence is 13 residues long. The germline V gene encodes CDR1 ENHRY and CDR2 SYGVKD. The CDR3 loop reads CAIKFAGSPEAFF. Written as DNA, the CDR3 is TGTGCCATCAAATTCGCAGGGTCACCTGAAGCTTTCTTT.

This rearrangement joins TRBV4-1 to TRBJ1-4; the D gene is possibly TRBD1 (6 bases). Germline V gene sequence: CDR1 MGHRA, CDR2 YSYEKL. Trimming removed 4 bases at V and 8 bases at J, with 14 bases between. This CDR3 has 14 residues. The CDR3 nucleotides read TGCGCCAGCAGCCTTAGGCAGGGGCGGGAAAAACTGTTTTTT. Its translation: CASSLRQGREKLFF.

This chain connects TRBV10-1 to TRBJ2-3; 9 bases are a match to TRBD1. The CDR3 contains 15 residues. V lost 3 bases, J lost 5 bases, and 6 bases stayed unmatched. CDR1 WNHNN and CDR2 SYGVQD come from the germline V gene (reference sequence). CDR3 in DNA: TGCGCCAGCAGTGACTCGGACAGGGGAAGAGATACGCAGTATTTT. It codes for CASSDSDRGRDTQYF.